Following are 21 T cell receptor beta chains from one sample sequenced in a study of beta chain features in type 1 diabetes. Expressed TCRB transcripts were sequenced because the isolated RNA had all been reverse transcribed beforehand. Repertoires were generated with immunoSEQ multiplex PCR, while TCRdb's copy carries only in-frame clones and drops some. Of 500,000 to 700,000 clones listed, about 14% are singletons. The material sequenced was naive CD4+ T cells from blood. The receptor set was obtained from a man aged 18 to 29 in good health.

The V and J genes are TRBV30 and TRBJ1-4; D possibly corresponds to TRBD1 (5 bases). Per germline, CDR1 GTSNPN and CDR2 SVGIG (reference sequence). V lost 0 bases and J 8 bases, leaving 13 bases between the germline ends. The CDR3 runs 14 residues. The CDR3 sequence: CAWSVLAGTEKLFF. The DNA of the CDR3 is TGTGCCTGGAGTGTACTAGCAGGGACCGAAAAACTGTTTTTT.

This clone was seen only a few times. The chain couples TRBV4-1 to TRBJ2-7; 13 bases agree with TRBD2. The germline gives CDR1 MGHRA, CDR2 YSYEKL. Trimming removed 1 base from V and 7 bases from J; junction bases left unmatched: 4. The CDR3 extends over 15 amino acids. In DNA form, the CDR3 reads TGCGCCAGCAGCCAAGGACTAGCGGGAGGAAGTGAGCAGTACTTC. It codes for CASSQGLAGGSEQYF.

This clone has only a few counts. This chain joins TRBV7-9 and TRBJ2-1, with D perhaps TRBD1 (5 bases). The CDR3 is made up of 15 amino acids. V gave up 3 bases and J gave up 5 bases, with 14 bases separating them. The V gene's germline CDR1 is SEHNR and CDR2 FQNEAQ (reference sequence). Written as DNA, the CDR3 is TGTGCCAGCAGCTTCACAGGACCGATAGACAATGAGCAGTTCTTC. It encodes CASSFTGPIDNEQFF.

The chain uses TRBV2 and TRBJ1-2; D remains unclear. The V gene lost 2 bases and the J gene lost 0 bases, with 7 bases spanning the gap. CDR3 length: 14 residues. Per germline, CDR1 SNHLY and CDR2 FYNNEI. CDR3 DNA sequence: TGTGCCAGCAGTGAACAGAGAACTAACTATGGCTACACCTTC. Amino acid sequence: CASSEQRTNYGYTF.

The chain carries TRBV7-3 and TRBJ2-5; TRBD2 might be the D (6 bases). V lost 4 bases and J lost 5, with 17 bases in between. This CDR3 has 15 residues. CDR1 and CDR2 (germline): SGHTA, FQGTGA. The DNA of the CDR3 is TGTGCCAGCAGCTCGCGCGCGGGGTTGAGTGAGACCCAGTACTTC. Its protein is CASSSRAGLSETQYF.

V gene TRBV2 combines with J gene TRBJ1-6; the match to TRBD1 covers 9 bases. CDR1 SNHLY and CDR2 FYNNEI come from the germline V gene. Trimming took 8 bases from V and 9 from J; bases not matched to a gene: 8. The CDR3 is 14 residues long. The CDR3 sequence is CASFSDRGGSPLHF. In DNA form, the CDR3 reads TGTGCCAGCTTTTCGGACAGGGGCGGTTCACCCCTCCACTTT.

The rearrangement links TRBV4-3 to TRBJ1-2; possible D gene TRBD1, 6 bases. Trimming removed 1 base from V and 4 bases from J, with 10 bases in between. Germline V gives CDR1 LGHNA, CDR2 YSLEER. This CDR3 contains 14 residues. CDR3 DNA sequence: TGCGCCAGCAGCCAAGTGGGGGCCCTCTATGGCTACACCTTC. It yields the protein CASSQVGALYGYTF.

The J gene is TRBJ1-2, the V gene TRBV25-1; possible D gene TRBD1, 6 bases. V was pared by 5 bases and J by 4 bases, with 11 bases between. Looked up from germline, CDR1 is MGHDK and CDR2 is SYGVNS. The CDR3 extends over 13 amino acids. DNA for the CDR3: TGTGCCAGCAGTCCGGGGGGCGTCTATGGCTACACCTTC. Translating gives CASSPGGVYGYTF.

This clone was observed a handful of times. The chain uses TRBV6-1 and TRBJ2-4, with TRBD2 as a possible D gene (6 bases). The CDR3 is 14 amino acids. CDR1 MNHNS and CDR2 SASEGT come from the germline V gene. V dropped 4 bases and J dropped 3 bases, with 10 bases sitting between them. CDR3 region: CASSVAGFKNIQYF. CDR3 sequence (DNA): TGTGCCAGCAGTGTGGCGGGATTCAAAAACATTCAGTACTTC.

With respect to this clone: Other DNA sequences in the same sample also yield this CDR3. V is TRBV7-2 and J is TRBJ1-1; D remains unclear. From germline, CDR1 is SGHTA and CDR2 FQGNSA. The CDR3 totals 14 residues. Trimming removed 2 bases from V and 0 bases from J, with 7 bases in between. CDR3 region: CASSLYGLNTEAFF. CDR3 DNA sequence: TGTGCCAGCAGCTTATACGGCTTGAACACTGAAGCTTTCTTT.

The sample holds a few counts of this clone. This rearrangement joins TRBV9 to TRBJ2-5; a possible D gene is TRBD1 (6 bases). The CDR3 covers 15 residues. CDR1 is SGDLS and CDR2 is YYNGEE in the germline V gene. The ends were cut back, 4 bases at V and 2 bases at J, with 15 bases in the middle. The DNA of the CDR3 is TGTGCCAGCAGCCCCTTCTCCGGGACACAAGAGACCCAGTACTTC. This encodes CASSPFSGTQETQYF.

A few counts support this clone. The V gene is TRBV28, the J gene TRBJ2-3; D is possibly TRBD1 (6 bases). Germline CDR1 MDHEN, CDR2 SYDVKM. The CDR3 length is 14 residues. V lost 3 bases to trimming and J lost 5 bases, with 12 bases between them. The CDR3 is CASSFSGAIDTQYF. The CDR3, as DNA: TGTGCCAGCAGTTTTTCAGGGGCGATAGATACGCAGTATTTT.

This clone was seen only a few times. The chain uses TRBV9 and TRBJ2-5; possible D gene TRBD2, 6 bases. Germline assignment: CDR1 SGDLS and CDR2 YYNGEE. V lost 2 bases and J 6 bases, leaving 17 bases between the germline ends. There are 15 residues in the CDR3. CDR3 protein: CASSVGRGDLQTQYF. In nucleotides, the CDR3 is TGTGCCAGCAGCGTCGGGCGGGGAGACCTGCAGACCCAGTACTTC.

This chain uses TRBV7-2 with TRBJ2-3; TRBD1 might be the D (6 bases). Trimming shortened V by 5 bases and J by 3 bases, and 18 bases separated the two germline ends. This CDR3 contains 16 residues. Germline CDR1 and CDR2: SGHTA and FQGNSA. The CDR3 nucleotides are TGTGCCAGCAGCCCCCAGGGGCCGGGGTTTACAGATACGCAGTATTTT. The encoded protein is CASSPQGPGFTDTQYF.

This clone appeared many times. The chain joins TRBV7-9 to TRBJ2-7, with 12 bases that match TRBD2. The CDR3 consists of 15 residues. The V gene's germline CDR1 is SEHNR and CDR2 FQNEAQ (reference sequence). The V and J ends lost 6 bases and 5 bases, in that order; junction bases with no gene match: 8. In DNA, the CDR3 is TGTGCCAGCAGGTCCCTAGCGGGAGGGCCACACGAGCAGTACTTC. Translated, it gives CASRSLAGGPHEQYF.

This clone has ten or more counts. This sequence joins TRBV10-3 and TRBJ2-1; D uncertain. This CDR3 has 13 residues. Germline lookup yields CDR1 ENHRY and CDR2 SYGVKD. Trimming pared 0 bases from V and 8 bases from J, leaving 8 bases between. For the CDR3, the DNA is TGTGCCATCAGTGAGTCGCAGATATATGAGCAGTTCTTC. It codes for CAISESQIYEQFF.

This clone was detected only a few times. The rearrangement links TRBV10-3 to TRBJ2-7, with 7 bases identical to TRBD1. The CDR3 totals 13 residues. Germline lookup yields CDR1 ENHRY and CDR2 SYGVKD. V was clipped by 7 bases and J by 3 bases; unmatched bases: 6. In nucleotides, the CDR3 is TGTGCCATCAACCACGACAGGGTCTACGAGCAGTACTTC. Protein product: CAINHDRVYEQYF.

The chain recombines TRBV11-2 with TRBJ1-1; possibly TRBD1 for D (6 bases). Per germline, CDR1 SGHAT and CDR2 FQNNGV. The CDR3 extends over 15 amino acids. The V end lost 2 bases, the J end lost 1 base, and 11 bases lay between the germline ends. CDR3 region: CASSLSWGQNTEAFF. The CDR3 region has the DNA TGTGCCAGCAGCTTATCCTGGGGACAGAACACTGAAGCTTTCTTT.

J is TRBJ2-1 and V is TRBV18; 8 bases agree with TRBD1. The germline gives CDR1 KGHSH, CDR2 LQKENI. The CDR3 consists of 16 residues. With 0 bases clipped from V and 5 bases from J, the junction kept 6 bases outside the gene matches. The CDR3 loop reads CASSPPSGTGNNEQFF. The CDR3 DNA is TGTGCCAGCTCACCACCTTCTGGGACAGGTAACAATGAGCAGTTCTTC.

The genes are TRBV18 and TRBJ2-2; D ambiguous. The V gene's germline CDR1 is KGHSH and CDR2 LQKENI. The V end lost 0 bases, the J end lost 5 bases, and 4 bases lay between the germline ends. The CDR3 has 13 residues. This chain's CDR3 is CASSPPDTGELFF. The DNA for the CDR3 is TGTGCCAGCTCACCACCGGATACCGGGGAGCTGTTTTTT.

V gene TRBV9 combines with J gene TRBJ1-2, with 7 bases matching TRBD1. V was pared by 4 bases and J by 0 bases, with 6 bases of the junction left unmatched. This CDR3 region has 15 residues. Germline values: CDR1 SGDLS, CDR2 YYNGEE. CDR3 bases: TGTGCCAGCAGCCCCCAGACAGGGTCTAACTATGGCTACACCTTC. Its protein product is CASSPQTGSNYGYTF.